This entry features one T cell receptor (beta chain) sequence. Its antigen is still unknown. This CDR3 comprises 13 residues. In germline, CDR1 is SQVTM, CDR2 ANQGSEA. Trimming shortened V by 3 bases and J by 5 bases, and 10 bases separated the two germline ends. PCR used 60 Vbeta primers and 13 Jbeta primers. The assay was immunoSEQ multiplex PCR, and TCRdb's table has in-frame clones only and misses some. Its table records 77,000 or so clones. Each donor was healthy, and each was a bone marrow donor. These data originate in a study of cytomegalovirus exposure and HLA in healthy donors. Findings of the study overall: In a later analysis, at a false discovery rate of 0.05, 16,951 TCR beta sequences matched HLA alleles.

This chain joins TRBV29-1 and TRBJ1-4; D might be TRBD1 (5 bases). The sample was PBMCs. The origin of this receptor is a man aged 25-40 years in good health and CMV-seronegative. The CDR3 DNA reads TGCAGCGTTGATGAGGCAGGGAATGAAAAACTGTTTTTT. Translated: CSVDEAGNEKLFF.